One sample yielded the 13 T cell receptor beta chains listed below, sequenced in a study of PD-L1 blockade in urothelial cancer. The data were produced by immunoSEQ multiplex PCR, yet TCRdb's version contains in-frame clones alone and is incomplete. Of 55,000 or so clones listed, over 75% are singletons. Sequences were derived from PBMCs, sampled around atezolizumab (anti-PD-L1) treatment. All receptors derive from a man aged 40-49 years with urothelial cancer.

The chain carries TRBV9 and TRBJ2-1; 11 bases are shared with TRBD2. Germline values: CDR1 SGDLS, CDR2 YYNGEE. The length of the CDR3 is 16 residues. With 3 bases clipped from V and 0 bases from J, the junction kept 2 bases outside the gene matches. The CDR3 DNA reads TGTGCCAGCAGCGGACTAGCGGGGAGCTCCTACAATGAGCAGTTCTTC. Protein sequence: CASSGLAGSSYNEQFF.

The rearrangement links TRBV30 to TRBJ2-7, with 8 bases that match TRBD1. CDR3 length: 13 residues. V dropped 3 bases and J dropped 2; count of bases not matched to a gene: 3. Germline V gives CDR1 GTSNPN, CDR2 SVGIG (reference sequence). CDR3 bases: TGTGCCTGGAGAGGGACAGGAGCCTACGAGCAGTACTTC. It codes for CAWRGTGAYEQYF.

This clone was seen a single time. The V gene is TRBV6-6, the J gene TRBJ2-7; D is perhaps TRBD2 (6 bases). The germline V and J ends were trimmed by 6 bases and 2 bases, with 17 bases remaining between them. This CDR3 has 15 amino acids. Germline CDR1 and CDR2: MNHNY and SVGAGI (reference sequence). The chain's CDR3 is CASRAAGTGAYEQYF. The DNA for the CDR3 is TGTGCCAGCAGAGCCGCCGGGACTGGAGCCTACGAGCAGTACTTC.

The chain has TRBV5-4 and TRBJ2-2; 9 bases fit TRBD1. CDR1 is SGHNT, CDR2 YYREEE, per germline (reference sequence). CDR3 length equals 13 residues. The junction had 4 bases not matched to a gene; V was cut back by 10 bases and J by 3 bases. The CDR3 sequence: CAGQGRDTGELFF. The DNA for the CDR3 is TGTGCCGGACAGGGGAGGGACACCGGGGAGCTGTTTTTT.

This clone occurred a few times. The V and J genes are TRBV30 and TRBJ1-5; D is ambiguous. The CDR3 has 13 amino acids. V shed 5 bases and J shed 4 bases, with 12 bases lying between them. Germline CDR1 GTSNPN, CDR2 SVGIG (reference sequence). CDR3 DNA: TGTGCCTGGGCCGGAGGACCGAATCAGCCCCAGCATTTT. Residues: CAWAGGPNQPQHF.

The chain joins TRBV4-3 to TRBJ2-7, with 15 bases fitting TRBD2. Germline CDR1 LGHNA, CDR2 YSLEER. Trimming took 0 bases from V and 0 from J; bases not matched to a gene: 12. The CDR3 extends over 21 amino acids. The CDR3 region has the DNA TGCGCCAGCAGCCAAGATTCCCCCGGGACTAGCGGGAGGTCGTCCTCCTACGAGCAGTACTTC. It encodes CASSQDSPGTSGRSSSYEQYF.

The chain has TRBV29-1 and TRBJ2-3, with 15 bases matching TRBD2. The CDR3 runs to 18 residues. Germline V gene sequence: CDR1 SQVTM, CDR2 ANQGSEA. Trimming cost V 4 bases and J 2 bases; bases outside gene matches: 10. CDR3: CSVGRTSGRAGLTDTQYF. The CDR3 DNA sequence: TGCAGCGTTGGTAGGACTAGCGGGAGGGCCGGTCTCACAGATACGCAGTATTTT.

The V call is TRBV2, the J call TRBJ1-2; 9 bases are a match to TRBD1. The CDR3 has 18 amino acids. Germline V CDR1 and CDR2: SNHLY, FYNNEI. V shed 5 bases and J 6 bases; nucleotides not matched to a gene: 19. The CDR3 DNA reads as TGTGCCAGCAGTCCCTTCGGCTCCGGGACAGGGATCGGCGATGGCTACACCTTC. Its translation: CASSPFGSGTGIGDGYTF.

This chain connects TRBV2 to TRBJ1-1, with TRBD1 matching 8 bases. This CDR3 comprises 14 residues. Germline assignment: CDR1 SNHLY and CDR2 FYNNEI. V shed 6 bases and J 6 bases; nucleotides not matched to a gene: 9. The CDR3 nucleotides are TGTGCCAGCAGGGACGTAGGGGGACAGGCTGAAGCTTTCTTT. Its translation is CASRDVGGQAEAFF. Filled out from reference TRBV2 and TRBJ1-1, the complete variable domain reads EPEVTQTPSHQVTQMGQEVILRCVPISNHLYFYWYRQILGQKVEFLVSFYNNEISEKSEIFDDQFSVERPDGSNFTLKIRSTKLEDSAMYFCASRDVGGQAEAFFGQGTRLTVV.

This clone was counted a single time. The chain carries TRBV5-8 and TRBJ2-3, with D possibly being TRBD2 (5 bases). CDR1 is SGHTS, CDR2 YDEGEE, per germline. The V end lost 0 bases, the J end lost 3 bases, and 11 bases lay between the germline ends. This CDR3 region has 15 residues. DNA of the CDR3: TGTGCCAGCAGCTTGGGGGGAGTAGCAACAGATACGCAGTATTTT. It translates to CASSLGGVATDTQYF.

The J gene is TRBJ1-5, the V gene TRBV19; TRBD1 matches at 8 bases. CDR3 size: 21 residues. The trim removed 5 bases at V and 2 bases at J, leaving 23 bases unmatched. The V gene's germline CDR1 is LNHDA and CDR2 SQIVND (reference sequence). CDR3 nucleotides: TGTGCCAGTAGTCGGCAAACTCAGGGGGCGCGGGTTTCTTTACGCAATCAGCCCCAGCATTTT. Its protein product is CASSRQTQGARVSLRNQPQHF. Complete variable domain (other parts from reference TRBV19 and TRBJ1-5): DGGITQSPKYLFRKEGQNVTLSCEQNLNHDAMYWYRQDPGQGLRLIYYSQIVNDFQKGDIAEGYSVSREKKESFPLTVTSAQKNPTAFYLCASSRQTQGARVSLRNQPQHFGDGTRLSIL.

The chain employs TRBV28 and TRBJ1-2, with D perhaps TRBD1 (5 bases). Germline assignment: CDR1 MDHEN and CDR2 SYDVKM. V lost 5 bases and J lost 8, with 18 bases in between. There are 14 residues in the CDR3. The CDR3 reads CASSPEISGFGYTF. CDR3 coding DNA: TGTGCCAGCAGTCCCGAGATCTCAGGGTTCGGCTACACCTTC.

V and J are TRBV7-3 and TRBJ2-7; TRBD2 is a possible D gene (6 bases). V lost 2 bases to trimming and J lost 0 bases, with 8 bases between them. CDR3 size: 14 residues. Germline loops: CDR1 SGHTA, CDR2 FQGTGA. DNA of the CDR3: TGTGCCAGCAGCTTAGCGGGACCCTCCTACGAGCAGTACTTC. It specifies CASSLAGPSYEQYF.